The source of this T cell receptor (beta chain) is a study of blood T cell repertoires in COVID-19. On the study more broadly: The cDNA or gDNA used as material had been derived from T cells, B-cell-depleted T cells, or PBMCs.

As processed by the authors: Using reference gene primer amplification, nucleated cell counts were estimated. Produced via immunoSEQ multiplex PCR; TCRdb's table is partial and in-frame only. That table supplies the V and J calls and clone size; D and trimming were determined from the DNA. The data contain hundreds of thousands of clones, 85% to 95% of them seen just once; the ten biggest clones take up 1.9%. In assigning cohorts, the study relied on participant-reported clinical history. Recovered participants had two consecutive negative NP/OP PCR tests, healthcare professional clearance, or symptom resolution. The length of the CDR3 is 16 residues. With 1 base removed from V and 6 bases from J, the gap between germline ends came to 16 bases. CDR1 and CDR2 from the germline V gene are SGHNT and YENEEA.

Sequenced input: PBMCs or T cells enriched from blood (not recorded which). This receptor was identified in a woman under 30 who had recovered from COVID-19. The gene calls are TRBV11-3 and TRBJ2-1; D perhaps matches TRBD1 (6 bases). The DNA for the CDR3 is TGTGCCAGCAGCTTAGTAGGGGGAGTCCCGGGCAATGAGCAGTTCTTC. This gives the protein CASSLVGGVPGNEQFF. Together with reference TRBV11-3 and TRBJ2-1, the CDR3 gives the full variable domain: EAGVVQSPRYKIIEKKQPVAFWCNPISGHNTLYWYLQNLGQGPELLIRYENEEAVDDSQLPKDRFSAERLKGVDSTLKIQPAELGDSAVYLCASSLVGGVPGNEQFFGPGTRLTVL.